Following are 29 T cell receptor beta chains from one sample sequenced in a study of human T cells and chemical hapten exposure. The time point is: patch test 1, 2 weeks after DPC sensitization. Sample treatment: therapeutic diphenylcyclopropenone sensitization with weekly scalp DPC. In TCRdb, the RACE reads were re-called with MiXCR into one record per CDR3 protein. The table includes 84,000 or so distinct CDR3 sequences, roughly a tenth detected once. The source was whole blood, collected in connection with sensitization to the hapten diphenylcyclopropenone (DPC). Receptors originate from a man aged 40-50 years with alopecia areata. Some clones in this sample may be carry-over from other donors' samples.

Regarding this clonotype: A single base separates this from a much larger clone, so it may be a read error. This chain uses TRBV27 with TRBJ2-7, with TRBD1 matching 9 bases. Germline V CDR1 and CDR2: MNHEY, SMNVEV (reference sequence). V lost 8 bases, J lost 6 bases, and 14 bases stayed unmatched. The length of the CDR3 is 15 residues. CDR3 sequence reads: CASARKKTGGFEQYF. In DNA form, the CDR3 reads TGTGCCAGCGCCCGAAAGAAGACAGGGGGTTTCGAGCAGTACTTC.

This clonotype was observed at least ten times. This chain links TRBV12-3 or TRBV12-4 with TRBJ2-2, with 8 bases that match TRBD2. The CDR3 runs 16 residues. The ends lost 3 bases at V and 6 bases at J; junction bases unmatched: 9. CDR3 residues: CASSLNGAGVSGELFF. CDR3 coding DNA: TGTGCCAGCAGTTTGAACGGAGCGGGAGTTTCCGGGGAGCTGTTTTTT.

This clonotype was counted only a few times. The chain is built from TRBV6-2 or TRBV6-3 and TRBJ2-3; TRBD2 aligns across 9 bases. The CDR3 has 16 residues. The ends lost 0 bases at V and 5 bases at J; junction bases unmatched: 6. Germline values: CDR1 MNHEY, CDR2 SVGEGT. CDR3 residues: CASSYSPLAGVDTQYF. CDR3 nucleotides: TGTGCCAGCAGTTACTCCCCCTTAGCGGGAGTAGATACGCAGTATTTT.

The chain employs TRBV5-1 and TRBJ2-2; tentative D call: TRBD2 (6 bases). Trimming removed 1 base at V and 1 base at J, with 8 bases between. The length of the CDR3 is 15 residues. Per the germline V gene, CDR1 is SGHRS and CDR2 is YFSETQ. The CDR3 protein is CASSLLSGNTGELFF. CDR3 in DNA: TGCGCCAGCAGCTTGCTTAGCGGGAACACCGGGGAGCTGTTTTTT. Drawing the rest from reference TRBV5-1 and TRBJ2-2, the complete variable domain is KAGVTQTPRYLIKTRGQQVTLSCSPISGHRSVSWYQQTPGQGLQFLFEYFSETQRNKGNFPGRFSGRQFSNSRSEMNVSTLELGDSALYLCASSLLSGNTGELFFGEGSRLTVL.

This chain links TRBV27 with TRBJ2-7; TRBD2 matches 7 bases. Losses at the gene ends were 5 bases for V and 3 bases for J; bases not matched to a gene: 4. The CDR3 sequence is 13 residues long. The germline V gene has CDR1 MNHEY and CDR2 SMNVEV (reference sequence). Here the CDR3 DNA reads TGTGCCAGCAGTCATGGACTAGACTACGAGCAGTACTTC. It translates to CASSHGLDYEQYF.

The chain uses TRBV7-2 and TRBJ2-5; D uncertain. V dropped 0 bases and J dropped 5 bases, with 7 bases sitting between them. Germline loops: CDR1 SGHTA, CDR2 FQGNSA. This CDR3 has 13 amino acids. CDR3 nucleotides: TGTGCCAGCAGCTTAGCTAGCTCCGAGACCCAGTACTTC. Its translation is CASSLASSETQYF. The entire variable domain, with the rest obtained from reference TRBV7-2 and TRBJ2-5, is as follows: GAGVSQSPSNKVTEKGKDVELRCDPISGHTALYWYRQSLGQGLEFLIYFQGNSAPDKSGLPSDRFSAERTGGSVSTLTIQRTQQEDSAVYLCASSLASSETQYFGPGTRLLVL.

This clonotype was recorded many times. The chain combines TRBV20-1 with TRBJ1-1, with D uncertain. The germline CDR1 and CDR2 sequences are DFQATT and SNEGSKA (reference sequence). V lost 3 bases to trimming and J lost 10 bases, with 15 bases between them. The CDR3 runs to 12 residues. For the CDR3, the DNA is TGCAGTGCTAGCCCCGGTGACTTCCGAGCTTTCTTT. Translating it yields CSASPGDFRAFF.

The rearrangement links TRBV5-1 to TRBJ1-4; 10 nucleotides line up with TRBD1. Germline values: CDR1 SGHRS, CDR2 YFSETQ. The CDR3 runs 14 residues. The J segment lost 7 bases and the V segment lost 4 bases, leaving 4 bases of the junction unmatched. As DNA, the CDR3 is TGCGCCAGCAGCCTGGGACAGGGGAGTGAAAAACTGTTTTTT. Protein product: CASSLGQGSEKLFF. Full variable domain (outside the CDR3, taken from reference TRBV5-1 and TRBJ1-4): KAGVTQTPRYLIKTRGQQVTLSCSPISGHRSVSWYQQTPGQGLQFLFEYFSETQRNKGNFPGRFSGRQFSNSRSEMNVSTLELGDSALYLCASSLGQGSEKLFFGSGTQLSVL.

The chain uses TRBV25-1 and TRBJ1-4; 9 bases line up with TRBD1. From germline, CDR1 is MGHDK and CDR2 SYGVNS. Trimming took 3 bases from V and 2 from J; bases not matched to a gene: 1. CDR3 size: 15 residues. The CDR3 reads CASSDGTGTNEKLFF. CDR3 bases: TGTGCCAGCAGTGACGGGACAGGGACTAATGAAAAACTGTTTTTT.

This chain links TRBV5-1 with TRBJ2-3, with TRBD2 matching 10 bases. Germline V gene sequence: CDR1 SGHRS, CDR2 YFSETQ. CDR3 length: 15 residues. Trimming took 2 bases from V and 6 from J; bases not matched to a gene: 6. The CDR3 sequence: CASSLAGGPFDTQYF. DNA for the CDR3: TGCGCCAGCAGCTTAGCGGGAGGGCCATTTGATACGCAGTATTTT.

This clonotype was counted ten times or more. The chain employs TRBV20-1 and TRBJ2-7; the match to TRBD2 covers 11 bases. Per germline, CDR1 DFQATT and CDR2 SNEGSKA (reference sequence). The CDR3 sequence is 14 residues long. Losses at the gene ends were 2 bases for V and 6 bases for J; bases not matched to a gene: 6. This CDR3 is CSARLAGGSSEQYF. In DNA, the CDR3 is TGCAGTGCTAGACTAGCGGGAGGATCGAGCGAGCAGTACTTC.

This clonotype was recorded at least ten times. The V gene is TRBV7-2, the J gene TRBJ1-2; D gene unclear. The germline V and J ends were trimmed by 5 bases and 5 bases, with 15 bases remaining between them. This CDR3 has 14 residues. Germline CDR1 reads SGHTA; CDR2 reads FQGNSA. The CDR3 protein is CASSPIDTPYGYTF. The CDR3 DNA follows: TGTGCCAGCAGCCCTATCGACACCCCTTATGGCTACACCTTC.

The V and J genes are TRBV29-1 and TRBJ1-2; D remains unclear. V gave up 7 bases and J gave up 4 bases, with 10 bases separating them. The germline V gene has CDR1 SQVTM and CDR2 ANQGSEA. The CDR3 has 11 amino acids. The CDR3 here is CSGQEGYGYTF. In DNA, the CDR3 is TGCAGCGGTCAGGAAGGCTATGGCTACACCTTC. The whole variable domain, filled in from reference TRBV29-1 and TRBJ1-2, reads SAVISQKPSRDICQRGTSLTIQCQVDSQVTMMFWYRQQPGQSLTLIATANQGSEATYESGFVIDKFPISRPNLTFSTLTVSNMSPEDSSIYLCSGQEGYGYTFGSGTRLTVV.

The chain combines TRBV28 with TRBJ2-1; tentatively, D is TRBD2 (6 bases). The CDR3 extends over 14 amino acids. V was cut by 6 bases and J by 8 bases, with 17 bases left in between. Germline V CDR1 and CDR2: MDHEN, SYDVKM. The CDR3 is CASRGGLTWDEQFF. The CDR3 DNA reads TGTGCCAGCAGGGGGGGACTCACTTGGGATGAGCAGTTCTTC.

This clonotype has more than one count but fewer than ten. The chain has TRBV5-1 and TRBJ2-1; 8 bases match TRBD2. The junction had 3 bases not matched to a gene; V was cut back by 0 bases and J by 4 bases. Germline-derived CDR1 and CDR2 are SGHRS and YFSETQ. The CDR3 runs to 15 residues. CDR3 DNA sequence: TGCGCCAGCAGCTTGGCGGCGGGAGGATACAATGAGCAGTTCTTC. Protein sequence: CASSLAAGGYNEQFF.

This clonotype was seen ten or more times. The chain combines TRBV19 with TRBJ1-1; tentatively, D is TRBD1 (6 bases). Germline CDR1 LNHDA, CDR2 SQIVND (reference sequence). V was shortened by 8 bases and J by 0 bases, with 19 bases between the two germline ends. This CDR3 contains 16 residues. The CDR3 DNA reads TGTGCCAGTGTTACAGGGAAACGGGGACTGAACACTGAAGCTTTCTTT. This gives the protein CASVTGKRGLNTEAFF.

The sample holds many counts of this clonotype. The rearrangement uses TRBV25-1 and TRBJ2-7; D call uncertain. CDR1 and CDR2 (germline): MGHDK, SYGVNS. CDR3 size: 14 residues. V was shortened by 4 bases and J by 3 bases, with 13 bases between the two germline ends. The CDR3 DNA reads TGTGCCAGCAGTGTAGGTCCTAGTGTCTACGAGCAGTACTTC. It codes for CASSVGPSVYEQYF.

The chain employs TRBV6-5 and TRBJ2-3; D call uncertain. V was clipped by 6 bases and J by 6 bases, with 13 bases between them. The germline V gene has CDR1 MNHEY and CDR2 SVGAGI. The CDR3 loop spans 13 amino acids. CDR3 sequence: CASSSVFGDTQYF. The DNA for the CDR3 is TGTGCCAGCAGCTCCGTTTTTGGGGATACGCAGTATTTT.

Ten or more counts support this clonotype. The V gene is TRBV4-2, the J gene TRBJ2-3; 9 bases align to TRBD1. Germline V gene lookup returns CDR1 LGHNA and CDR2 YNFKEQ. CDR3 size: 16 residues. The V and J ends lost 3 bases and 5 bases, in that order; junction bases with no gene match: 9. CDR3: CASSQSLGQGRDTQYF. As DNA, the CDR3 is TGTGCCAGCAGCCAGTCACTTGGACAGGGGCGAGATACGCAGTATTTT.

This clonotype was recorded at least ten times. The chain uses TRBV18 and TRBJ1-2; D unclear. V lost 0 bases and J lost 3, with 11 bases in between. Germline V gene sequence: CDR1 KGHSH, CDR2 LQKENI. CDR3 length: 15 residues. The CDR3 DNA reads TGTGCCAGCTCACCACCTACTCCAATCCACTATGGCTACACCTTC. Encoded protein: CASSPPTPIHYGYTF.

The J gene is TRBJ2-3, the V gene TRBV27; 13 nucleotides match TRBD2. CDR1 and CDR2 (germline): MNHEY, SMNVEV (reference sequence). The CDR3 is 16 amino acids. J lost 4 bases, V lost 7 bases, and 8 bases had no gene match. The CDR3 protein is CASNPWTSGSADTQYF. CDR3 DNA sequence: TGTGCCAGCAACCCTTGGACTAGCGGGAGTGCAGATACGCAGTATTTT.

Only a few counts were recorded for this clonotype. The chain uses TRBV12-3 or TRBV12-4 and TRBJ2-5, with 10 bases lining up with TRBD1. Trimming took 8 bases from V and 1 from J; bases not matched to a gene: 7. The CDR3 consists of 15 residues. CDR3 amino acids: CASDDRGRGQETQYF. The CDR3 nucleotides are TGTGCCAGCGATGACAGGGGGCGCGGCCAAGAGACCCAGTACTTC.

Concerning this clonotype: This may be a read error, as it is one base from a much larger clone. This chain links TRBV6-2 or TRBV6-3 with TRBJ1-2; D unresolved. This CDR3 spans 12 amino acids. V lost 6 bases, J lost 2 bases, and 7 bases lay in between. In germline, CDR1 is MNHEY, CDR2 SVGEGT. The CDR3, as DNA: TGTGCCAGCAGACCGATGAACTATGGCTACACCTTC. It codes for CASRPMNYGYTF.

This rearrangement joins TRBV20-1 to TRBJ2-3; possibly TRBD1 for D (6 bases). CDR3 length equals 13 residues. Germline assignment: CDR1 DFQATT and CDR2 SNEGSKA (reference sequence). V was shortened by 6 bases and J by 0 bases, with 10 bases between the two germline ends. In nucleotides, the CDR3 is TGCAGTGCCGGGACACCGAGCACAGATACGCAGTATTTT. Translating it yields CSAGTPSTDTQYF.

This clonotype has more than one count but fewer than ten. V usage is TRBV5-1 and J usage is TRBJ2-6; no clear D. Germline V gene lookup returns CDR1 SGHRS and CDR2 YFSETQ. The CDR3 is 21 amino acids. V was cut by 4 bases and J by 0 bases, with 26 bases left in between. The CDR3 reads CASSPGTPRAYLLSGANVLTF. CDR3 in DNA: TGCGCCAGCAGCCCCGGAACCCCCCGGGCTTATCTCCTCTCTGGGGCCAACGTCCTGACTTTC.

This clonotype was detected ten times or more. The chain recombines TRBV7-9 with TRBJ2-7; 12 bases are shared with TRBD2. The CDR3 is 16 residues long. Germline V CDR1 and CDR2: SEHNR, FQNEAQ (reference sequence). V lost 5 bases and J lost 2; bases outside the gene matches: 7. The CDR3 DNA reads TGTGCCAGCAGCCCGACTAGCGGGAGTGGTCCCTACGAGCAGTACGTC. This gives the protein CASSPTSGSGPYEQYV.

The CDR3 DNA is TGTGCCAGCAGCTTAGCTTTATTGGAGACCCAGTACTTC. This gives the protein CASSLALLETQYF. The rearrangement links TRBV7-6 to TRBJ2-5; the D is unclear. The CDR3 covers 13 residues. Trimming took 0 bases from V and 5 from J, leaving 7 bases between them. Germline V gives CDR1 SGHVS, CDR2 FNYEAQ.

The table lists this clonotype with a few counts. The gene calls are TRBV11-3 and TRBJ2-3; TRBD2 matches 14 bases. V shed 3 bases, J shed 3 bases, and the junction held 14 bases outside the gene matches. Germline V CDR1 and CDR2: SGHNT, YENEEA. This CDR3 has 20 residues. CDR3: CASSFTLGLAGVSGTDTQYF. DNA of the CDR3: TGTGCCAGCAGCTTCACCTTGGGACTAGCGGGAGTCTCGGGTACAGATACGCAGTATTTT. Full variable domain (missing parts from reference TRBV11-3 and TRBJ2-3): EAGVVQSPRYKIIEKKQPVAFWCNPISGHNTLYWYLQNLGQGPELLIRYENEEAVDDSQLPKDRFSAERLKGVDSTLKIQPAELGDSAVYLCASSFTLGLAGVSGTDTQYFGPGTRLTVL.

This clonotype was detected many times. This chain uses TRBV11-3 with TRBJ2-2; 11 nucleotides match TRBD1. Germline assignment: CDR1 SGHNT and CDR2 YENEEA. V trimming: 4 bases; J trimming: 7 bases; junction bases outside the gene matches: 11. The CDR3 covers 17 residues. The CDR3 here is CASSSLDRGRFGGELFF. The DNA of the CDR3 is TGTGCCAGCAGCTCCCTGGACAGGGGGCGCTTCGGCGGGGAGCTGTTTTTT.